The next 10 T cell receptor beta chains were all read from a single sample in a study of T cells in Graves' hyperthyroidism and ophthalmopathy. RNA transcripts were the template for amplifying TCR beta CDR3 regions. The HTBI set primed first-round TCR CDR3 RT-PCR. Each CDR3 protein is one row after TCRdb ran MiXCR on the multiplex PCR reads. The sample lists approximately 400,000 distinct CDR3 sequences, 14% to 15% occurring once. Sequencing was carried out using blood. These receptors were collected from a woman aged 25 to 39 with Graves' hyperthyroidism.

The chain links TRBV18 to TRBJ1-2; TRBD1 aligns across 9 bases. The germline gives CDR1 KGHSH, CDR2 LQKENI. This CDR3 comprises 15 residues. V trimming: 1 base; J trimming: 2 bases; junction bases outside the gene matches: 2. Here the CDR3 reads CASSPRDRENYGYTF. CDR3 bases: TGTGCCAGCTCACCACGGGACAGGGAAAACTATGGCTACACCTTC.

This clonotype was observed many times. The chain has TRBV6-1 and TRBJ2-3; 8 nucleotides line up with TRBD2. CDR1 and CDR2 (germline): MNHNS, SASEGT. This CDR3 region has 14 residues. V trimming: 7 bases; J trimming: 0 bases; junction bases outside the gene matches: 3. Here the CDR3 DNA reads TGTGCCAGCAAACCTAGCGGGAGCACAGATACGCAGTATTTT. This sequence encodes CASKPSGSTDTQYF.

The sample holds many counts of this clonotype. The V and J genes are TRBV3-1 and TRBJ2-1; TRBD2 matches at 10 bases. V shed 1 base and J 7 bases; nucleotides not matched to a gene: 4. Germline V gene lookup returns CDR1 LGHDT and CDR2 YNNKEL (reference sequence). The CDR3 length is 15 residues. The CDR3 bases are TGTGCCAGCAGCCAAGTGCTAGCGGGAGTAAATGAGCAGTTCTTC. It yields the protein CASSQVLAGVNEQFF.

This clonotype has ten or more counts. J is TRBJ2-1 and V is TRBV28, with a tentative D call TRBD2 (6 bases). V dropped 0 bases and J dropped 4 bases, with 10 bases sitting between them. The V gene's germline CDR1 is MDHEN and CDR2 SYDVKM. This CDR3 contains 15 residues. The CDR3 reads CASSLWMSGYNEQFF. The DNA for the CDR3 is TGTGCCAGCAGTTTATGGATGAGCGGGTACAATGAGCAGTTCTTC.

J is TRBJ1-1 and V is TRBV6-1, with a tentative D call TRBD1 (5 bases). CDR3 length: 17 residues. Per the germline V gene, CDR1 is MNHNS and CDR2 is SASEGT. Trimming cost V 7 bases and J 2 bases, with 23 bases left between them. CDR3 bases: TGTGCCAGCACCCACGGTAGGGGATTCCCAGATAACACTGAAGCTTTCTTT. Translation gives CASTHGRGFPDNTEAFF.

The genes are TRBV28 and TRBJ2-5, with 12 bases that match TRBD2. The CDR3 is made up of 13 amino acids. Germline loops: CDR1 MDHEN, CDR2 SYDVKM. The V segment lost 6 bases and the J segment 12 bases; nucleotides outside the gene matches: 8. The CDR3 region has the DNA TGTGCCAGCAGGGCTAGCGGGAGGGCCGGGGAGTACTTC. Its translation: CASRASGRAGEYF.

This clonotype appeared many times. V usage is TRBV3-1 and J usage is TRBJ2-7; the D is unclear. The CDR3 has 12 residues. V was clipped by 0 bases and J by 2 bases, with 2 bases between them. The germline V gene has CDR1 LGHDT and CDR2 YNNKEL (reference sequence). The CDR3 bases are TGTGCCAGCAGCCAAGATCCCTACGAGCAGTACTTC. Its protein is CASSQDPYEQYF.

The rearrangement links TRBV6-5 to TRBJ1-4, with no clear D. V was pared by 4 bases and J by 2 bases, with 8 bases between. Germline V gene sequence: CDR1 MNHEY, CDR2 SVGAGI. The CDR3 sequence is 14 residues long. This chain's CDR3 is CASSLVGTNEKLFF. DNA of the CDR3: TGTGCCAGCAGTTTGGTCGGCACTAATGAAAAACTGTTTTTT.

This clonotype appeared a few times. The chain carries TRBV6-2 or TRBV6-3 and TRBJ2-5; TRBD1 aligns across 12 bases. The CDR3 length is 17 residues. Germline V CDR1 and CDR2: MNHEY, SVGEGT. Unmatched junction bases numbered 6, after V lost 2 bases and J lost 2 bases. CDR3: CASSYLGTGGFQETQYF. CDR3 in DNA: TGTGCCAGCAGTTACCTTGGGACAGGGGGCTTTCAAGAGACCCAGTACTTC.

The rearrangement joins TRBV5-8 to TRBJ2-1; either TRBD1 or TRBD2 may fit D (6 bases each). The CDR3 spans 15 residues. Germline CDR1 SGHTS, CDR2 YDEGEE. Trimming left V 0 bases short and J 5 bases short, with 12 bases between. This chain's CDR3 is CASSLAGGQNNEQFF. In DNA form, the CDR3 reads TGTGCCAGCAGCTTGGCCGGGGGCCAGAACAATGAGCAGTTCTTC.